These T cell receptor beta chains were read from a single sample in a study of shared clonotypes between healthy human individuals. TCRdb keeps only in-frame clones here, not all; method: immunoSEQ multiplex PCR. The repertoire has around 1.5 million clones, nearly 99% of them found once; the top ten carry around 0.47%. Sequenced sample: naive CD4+ T cells sorted from blood. Every receptor here comes from a young man in good health. Each CDR3 is given with its conserved first and last residue. Fields, in order: V gene, clone size, D gene, J gene, CDR3 DNA, CDR3 protein. D genes are given only for firm matches. The size field is filled for only some rows; it gives once, few, many or a size class.

TRBV6-1	NA	NA	TRBJ2-1	TGTGCCAGCGCCTCCCGAGGGAGCTCCTACAATGAGCAGTTCTTC	CASASRGSSYNEQFF
TRBV19	NA	NA	TRBJ2-1	TGTGCCAGTAGTATAAGGTGGGAGTCCTACAATGAGCAGTTCTTC	CASSIRWESYNEQFF
TRBV9	NA	NA	TRBJ2-2	TGTGCCAGCAGCGCTGGGCCCGGGGAGCTGTTTTTT	CASSAGPGELFF
TRBV28	NA	NA	TRBJ1-1	TGTGCCAGCAGTTGGGGACACCTGAACACTGAAGCTTTCTTT	CASSWGHLNTEAFF
TRBV19	once	TRBD2	TRBJ2-1	TGTGCCAGTAGTATTAGGGGACTAGCGGGAATAAATGAGCAGTTCTTC	CASSIRGLAGINEQFF
TRBV5-1	NA	NA	TRBJ2-7	TGCGCCAGCGGCCAGGGTCGTCCTCCCTACGAGCAGTACTTC	CASGQGRPPYEQYF
TRBV6-5	NA	NA	TRBJ2-7	TGTGCCAGCAGTTACTCGTCGGCAGGGAGCGAGCAGTACTTC	CASSYSSAGSEQYF
TRBV27	NA	NA	TRBJ1-2	TGTGCCAGCAGTTTACGGTCGGATCCCTGGAATGGCTACACCTTC	CASSLRSDPWNGYTF
TRBV5-1	NA	NA	TRBJ2-6	TGCGCCAGCAGCTTGGGCCCTGAGTCTGGGGCCAACGTCCTGACTTTC	CASSLGPESGANVLTF
TRBV4-2	NA	NA	TRBJ2-2	TGTGCCAGCAGCCAAGGAGGGTCGGGCACCGGGGAGCTGTTTTTT	CASSQGGSGTGELFF
TRBV4-1	once	TRBD1	TRBJ1-5	TGCGCCAGCAGCCAAGATCTTCGAACGGACAGGGGGAATCAGCCCCAGCATTTT	CASSQDLRTDRGNQPQHF
TRBV5-1	NA	TRBD1	TRBJ1-1	TGCGCCAGCAGCTTGGGAACAGGGGCCGGCACTGAAGCTTTCTTT	CASSLGTGAGTEAFF
TRBV19	NA	TRBD2	TRBJ2-3	TGTGCCAGTAGCCACTCCCCAGCGGGAACCACAGATACGCAGTATTTT	CASSHSPAGTTDTQYF
TRBV7-3	NA	NA	TRBJ2-1	TGTGCCAGCAGCTTACTAGGGGGTCGGATCGATGAGCAGTTCTTC	CASSLLGGRIDEQFF
TRBV19	once	NA	TRBJ1-4	TGTGCCAGTAGTATAGGACAGGATCATGCAACTAATGAAAAACTGTTTTTT	CASSIGQDHATNEKLFF
TRBV18	NA	TRBD2	TRBJ2-7	TGTGCCAGCTCAAAGAGCGGGAGCTTTCTGGACGAGCAGTACTTC	CASSKSGSFLDEQYF
TRBV2	NA	TRBD2	TRBJ2-7	TGTGCCAGCAGGCAGACTAGCGGGGGTTCCTACGAGCAGTACTTC	CASRQTSGGSYEQYF
TRBV11-2	NA	NA	TRBJ1-3	TGTGCCAGCAGCTTACCACAGACGATGAACCCTGGAAACACCATATATTTT	CASSLPQTMNPGNTIYF
TRBV28	NA	TRBD1	TRBJ1-1	TGTGCCAGCAGTTTATTGGGACAGGAGAACACTGAAGCTTTCTTT	CASSLLGQENTEAFF
TRBV5-1	NA	TRBD1	TRBJ1-1	TGCGCCAGCAGCACAGGGGTTCCGAACACTGAAGCTTTCTTT	CASSTGVPNTEAFF
TRBV5-1	once	NA	TRBJ2-7	TGCGCCAGCAGCTACGGGACGGAATACGAGCAGTACTTC	CASSYGTEYEQYF
TRBV5-1	NA	NA	TRBJ2-7	TGCGCCAGCAGCGAGGGAGTCTACGAGCAGTACTTC	CASSEGVYEQYF
TRBV5-1	NA	TRBD1	TRBJ2-7	TGCGCCAGCAGCCTGTCCCCCGTGGACAGGGGTCAAGAGCAGTACTTC	CASSLSPVDRGQEQYF
TRBV7-9	NA	TRBD1	TRBJ2-7	TGTGCCAGCACCTTAACGGGACAGGGGGCGTACGAGCAGTACTTC	CASTLTGQGAYEQYF
TRBV28	once	TRBD1	TRBJ1-5	TGTGCCAGCAGTTCCCGGACAGGGGGCATTAGCAATCAGCCCCAGCATTTT	CASSSRTGGISNQPQHF
TRBV11-3	NA	NA	TRBJ2-7	TGTGCCAGCAGCGCCGACAGATACGAGCAGTACTTC	CASSADRYEQYF
TRBV10-3	once	NA	TRBJ1-2	TGTGCCATCAGCCCGGGCTATGGCTACACCTTC	CAISPGYGYTF
TRBV5-1	NA	TRBD1	TRBJ2-7	TGCGCCAGCAGCTTAGCCGACAGGGCTAGTCAGTACTTC	CASSLADRASQYF
TRBV9	NA	NA	TRBJ1-3	TGTGCCAGCAGCGTAGTTCGAGGGGAAGGCGGAAACACCATATATTTT	CASSVVRGEGGNTIYF
TRBV6-8	NA	TRBD2	TRBJ2-5	TGTGCCAGCAGTTACCAGACTAGCGCGGAGACCCAGTACTTC	CASSYQTSAETQYF
TRBV9	NA	NA	TRBJ1-1	TGTGCCAGCAGCGCAAACAGGGTTTTGGGAGACACTGAAGCTTTCTTT	CASSANRVLGDTEAFF
TRBV25-1	NA	NA	TRBJ2-7	TGTGCCAGCAGTGATCCAGGGGCGTTCTACGAGCAGTACTTC	CASSDPGAFYEQYF
TRBV5-5	NA	TRBD2	TRBJ2-5	TGTGCCAGCAGCCCACAGGCCCTGGGACTAGCGGCGAACGGGAAAGAGACCCAGTACTTC	CASSPQALGLAANGKETQYF
TRBV19	NA	TRBD2	TRBJ2-6	TGTGCCAGTAGGAAAGCGGGAGCGAGCTCTGGGGCCAACGTCCTGACTTTC	CASRKAGASSGANVLTF
TRBV5-6	NA	TRBD1	TRBJ1-5	TGTGCCAGCAGTCCCCGAGGACAGGGCATTGGTGGGTGGGGTCAGCCCCAGCATTTT	CASSPRGQGIGGWGQPQHF
TRBV5-1	NA	TRBD2	TRBJ2-1	TGCGCCAGCAGCGATACTAGCGGAAACAATGAGCAGTTCTTC	CASSDTSGNNEQFF
TRBV10-1	NA	NA	TRBJ1-1	TGCGCCAGCAGCCCTCAAAAAAGGGCAGGGGCGATGAACACTGAAGCTTTCTTT	CASSPQKRAGAMNTEAFF
TRBV9	NA	NA	TRBJ2-3	TGTGCCAGCAGCGTATTTACAGATACGCAGTATTTT	CASSVFTDTQYF
TRBV5-6	NA	TRBD2	TRBJ2-7	TGTGCCAGCAGCCGGTGGACTAGCGACTCCTACGAGCAGTACTTC	CASSRWTSDSYEQYF
TRBV14	NA	NA	TRBJ1-1	TGTGCCAGCAGCCAAATGGACCCTGAAGCTTTCTTT	CASSQMDPEAFF
TRBV7-2	NA	NA	TRBJ2-1	TGTGCCAGCAGCTTAGTACGGAACAATGAGCAGTTCTTC	CASSLVRNNEQFF
TRBV21-1	NA	NA	TRBJ2-3	TGTGCCAGCAGCAAAATTCGGTTAGGGGGACGCACAGATACGCAGTATTTT	CASSKIRLGGRTDTQYF